This TCR beta chain comes out of a study of blood T cell repertoires in COVID-19. Study as a whole: PBMCs, B-cell-depleted T cells, or T cells provided the cDNA or gDNA that made up the material.

Data came from immunoSEQ multiplex PCR; TCRdb stores just in-frame clones and leaves some out. The sample has 50,000 to 70,000 clones; over 75% are singletons. With 5 bases removed from V and 4 bases from J, the gap between germline ends came to 11 bases. The germline gives CDR1 MRHNA, CDR2 SNTAGT. The CDR3 consists of 14 residues. The receptor's source is a human donor with active COVID-19. The donor label of this sample is uncertain. V and J are TRBV6-4 and TRBJ2-2; tentative D call: TRBD1 (6 bases). The sample taken for sequencing was peripheral blood. CDR3 in amino acids: CASSRDTATGELFF. The DNA for the CDR3 is TGTGCCAGCAGTCGGGACACGGCCACCGGGGAGCTGTTTTTT.